Presented here are 22 T cell receptor beta chains from one specimen sequenced in a study of cytomegalovirus exposure and HLA in healthy donors. TCRdb's copy holds only in-frame clones and misses some; the assay was immunoSEQ multiplex PCR. Seen here are some 110,000 clones, roughly 83% observed once, and the top ten hold 4% to 6%. The sample was PBMCs. All receptors derive from a young man in good health and CMV-seronegative.

V usage is TRBV6-1 and J usage is TRBJ2-3; D not certain. Germline V gene data show CDR1 as MNHNS and CDR2 as SASEGT. This CDR3 is built from 14 residues. With 5 bases removed from V and 10 bases from J, the gap between germline ends came to 19 bases. In nucleotides, the CDR3 is TGTGCCAGCAGTCAAGAGGCCCTTTCCCAGGCGCAGTATTTT. Translated, it gives CASSQEALSQAQYF.

CDR3 sequence: CASSLTQSSYNEQFF. The CDR3, as DNA: TGTGCCAGCAGCTTGACACAGAGCTCCTACAATGAGCAGTTCTTC. The chain links TRBV7-9 to TRBJ2-1; D is unresolved. The CDR3 runs 15 residues. V shed 3 bases and J shed 0 bases, with 9 bases lying between them. The V gene's germline CDR1 is SEHNR and CDR2 FQNEAQ (reference sequence).

This clone was picked up one time. At the DNA level, this CDR3 is encoded by other sequences in the same sample as well. The chain has TRBV20-1 and TRBJ2-3, with D perhaps TRBD1 (5 bases). The CDR3 has 11 residues. Germline assignment: CDR1 DFQATT and CDR2 SNEGSKA (reference sequence). V shed 6 bases and J shed 3 bases, with 7 bases lying between them. CDR3 bases: TGCAGTGCCCAGGGTACAGATACGCAGTATTTT. This sequence encodes CSAQGTDTQYF.

The chain links TRBV27 to TRBJ2-5; 9 bases map to TRBD2. CDR3 length: 15 amino acids. The germline CDR1 and CDR2 sequences are MNHEY and SMNVEV (reference sequence). V shed 5 bases, J shed 4 bases, and the junction held 8 bases outside the gene matches. The CDR3 loop reads CASSPSGRLAETQYF. CDR3 DNA sequence: TGTGCCAGCAGTCCGAGCGGGAGGCTTGCAGAGACCCAGTACTTC.

This chain joins TRBV25-1 and TRBJ1-1, with TRBD1 as a possible D gene (6 bases). From germline, CDR1 is MGHDK and CDR2 SYGVNS. CDR3 length: 15 amino acids. V lost 0 bases and J 7 bases, leaving 15 bases between the germline ends. The CDR3, as DNA: TGTGCCAGCAGTGAATACGAGGCAGGCAGGGGTGAAGCTTTCTTT. Translated: CASSEYEAGRGEAFF. The variable domain in full, completed from reference TRBV25-1 and TRBJ1-1, reads EADIYQTPRYLVIGTGKKITLECSQTMGHDKMYWYQQDPGMELHLIHYSYGVNSTEKGDLSSESTVSRIRTEHFPLTLESARPSHTSQYLCASSEYEAGRGEAFFGQGTRLTVV.

The gene calls are TRBV27 and TRBJ1-1; 7 nucleotides agree with TRBD1. From germline, CDR1 is MNHEY and CDR2 SMNVEV (reference sequence). V was pared by 4 bases and J by 3 bases, with 5 bases of the junction left unmatched. The CDR3 sequence is 14 residues long. CDR3 sequence reads: CASSYQGEDTEAFF. The CDR3 bases are TGTGCCAGCAGTTACCAGGGGGAAGACACTGAAGCTTTCTTT.

This clone was recorded only once. V and J are TRBV4-2 and TRBJ2-3; 10 bases are shared with TRBD2. The CDR3 runs to 16 residues. Trimming at V came to 4 bases and at J to 1 base, leaving 5 bases not matched to a gene. The germline gives CDR1 LGHNA, CDR2 YNFKEQ. CDR3 coding DNA: TGTGCCAGCAGCCGAGAGACTAGCGGGCGCACAGATACGCAGTATTTT. Residues: CASSRETSGRTDTQYF.

This clone was counted between two and nine times. The chain recombines TRBV5-5 with TRBJ1-2; D may be TRBD1 (6 bases). Germline V gene sequence: CDR1 SGHKS, CDR2 YYEKEE (reference sequence). The ends were cut back, 0 bases at V and 4 bases at J, with 7 bases in the middle. The CDR3 sequence is 13 residues long. The CDR3: CASSLGRGYGYTF. CDR3 bases: TGTGCCAGCAGCTTGGGCAGGGGCTATGGCTACACCTTC.

The rearrangement joins TRBV5-5 to TRBJ2-7; 9 nucleotides match TRBD1. J was trimmed by 2 bases and V by 6 bases; bases with no gene match: 3. CDR3 size: 13 residues. Germline V gene data show CDR1 as SGHKS and CDR2 as YYEKEE (reference sequence). This chain's CDR3 is CASTTGGAYEQYF. CDR3 DNA sequence: TGTGCCAGCACGACAGGGGGAGCCTACGAGCAGTACTTC.

The chain uses TRBV30 and TRBJ2-4, with 8 bases that match TRBD1. The CDR3 is 12 amino acids. In germline, CDR1 is GTSNPN, CDR2 SVGIG (reference sequence). J gave up 9 bases and V 5 bases, and 6 bases lay outside the gene matches. CDR3 in DNA: TGTGCCTGGGGAGGACAGGGAGGCATTCAGTACTTC. This sequence encodes CAWGGQGGIQYF. Drawing the rest from reference TRBV30 and TRBJ2-4, the complete variable domain is SQTIHQWPATLVQPVGSPLSLECTVEGTSNPNLYWYRQAAGRGLQLLFYSVGIGQISSEVPQNLSASRPQDRQFILSSKKLLLSDSGFYLCAWGGQGGIQYFGAGTRLSVL.

The chain links TRBV4-1 to TRBJ2-2, with D possibly matching TRBD1 (6 bases). Trimming removed 0 bases at V and 4 bases at J, with 12 bases between. Germline V gene data show CDR1 as MGHRA and CDR2 as YSYEKL. This CDR3 contains 16 residues. The CDR3 DNA reads TGCGCCAGCAGCCAAGATCCGGGACACCCCACCGGGGAGCTGTTTTTT. It encodes CASSQDPGHPTGELFF.

Only a few counts were recorded for this clone. The chain uses TRBV2 and TRBJ2-2; D uncertain. This CDR3 region has 17 residues. V lost 4 bases and J lost 0, with 15 bases in between. Germline loops: CDR1 SNHLY, CDR2 FYNNEI. The CDR3 coding sequence is TGTGCCAGCAGTGGCGGCGGCGCTTTAACGAACACCGGGGAGCTGTTTTTT. Its protein product is CASSGGGALTNTGELFF.

This clone was picked up a small number of times. This rearrangement joins TRBV6-5 to TRBJ1-4; 7 nucleotides agree with TRBD1. Germline CDR1 reads MNHEY; CDR2 reads SVGAGI. There are 14 residues in the CDR3. V gave up 1 base and J gave up 8 bases; unmatched junction bases: 4. CDR3 amino acids: CASSYLPGGEKLFF. Here the CDR3 DNA reads TGTGCCAGCAGTTACTTACCAGGGGGGGAAAAACTGTTTTTT.

The chain has TRBV6-1 and TRBJ2-3; 13 bases agree with TRBD2. V lost 5 bases and J lost 4; bases outside the gene matches: 3. The CDR3 length is 15 residues. Germline CDR1 MNHNS, CDR2 SASEGT. DNA of the CDR3: TGTGCCAGCAGTAAACTAGCGGGGGGGCCAGATACGCAGTATTTT. Translation: CASSKLAGGPDTQYF.

The chain employs TRBV6-1 and TRBJ2-6; D is unresolved. The germline CDR1 and CDR2 sequences are MNHNS and SASEGT. Trimming cost V 6 bases and J 0 bases, with 3 bases left between them. This CDR3 comprises 13 residues. The CDR3 is CASSLSGANVLTF. In DNA form, the CDR3 reads TGTGCCAGCAGCCTCTCTGGGGCCAACGTCCTGACTTTC.

The J gene is TRBJ2-7, the V gene TRBV27; 10 positions agree with TRBD2. V was pared by 3 bases and J by 6 bases, with 8 bases of the junction left unmatched. This CDR3 comprises 15 residues. Germline lookup yields CDR1 MNHEY and CDR2 SMNVEV (reference sequence). Here the CDR3 DNA reads TGTGCCAGCAGTTTCAGCGGGGGGGCTTCGCGCGAGCAGTACTTC. This sequence encodes CASSFSGGASREQYF.

The chain carries TRBV6-5 and TRBJ1-2; a weak D match, TRBD1 (5 bases). The V gene lost 6 bases and the J gene lost 4 bases, with 15 bases spanning the gap. The germline V gene encodes CDR1 MNHEY and CDR2 SVGAGI. This CDR3 is 14 amino acids long. CDR3: CASSRGGEGYGYTF. CDR3 nucleotide sequence: TGTGCCAGCAGCCGGGGAGGGGAGGGCTATGGCTACACCTTC.

V gene TRBV29-1 combines with J gene TRBJ1-2; D call uncertain. Germline V gives CDR1 SQVTM, CDR2 ANQGSEA. The V end lost 7 bases, the J end lost 4 bases, and 16 bases lay between the germline ends. The CDR3 runs to 13 residues. CDR3 in amino acids: CSDNGVRGYGYTF. CDR3 nucleotides: TGCAGCGACAACGGGGTCCGGGGCTATGGCTACACCTTC.

The V call is TRBV7-2, the J call TRBJ2-3; 9 bases line up with TRBD2. Losses at the gene ends were 1 base for V and 3 bases for J; bases not matched to a gene: 11. CDR3 length: 18 amino acids. In germline, CDR1 is SGHTA, CDR2 FQGNSA. CDR3 protein: CASSLGPQTSGKTDTQYF. The CDR3 DNA sequence: TGTGCCAGCAGCTTAGGCCCCCAGACTAGCGGAAAAACAGATACGCAGTATTTT. Using reference TRBV7-2 and TRBJ2-3 for the parts outside the CDR3, the full variable domain is GAGVSQSPSNKVTEKGKDVELRCDPISGHTALYWYRQSLGQGLEFLIYFQGNSAPDKSGLPSDRFSAERTGGSVSTLTIQRTQQEDSAVYLCASSLGPQTSGKTDTQYFGPGTRLTVL.

The chain has TRBV11-1 and TRBJ2-7; the D gene is possibly TRBD1 (5 bases). Trimming stripped 1 base from V and 2 bases from J, with 9 bases between. The CDR3 extends over 14 amino acids. Germline V gives CDR1 SGHAT, CDR2 FQDESV (reference sequence). CDR3 in DNA: TGTGCCAGCAGCTTAGGGGGCGGAGCCTACGAGCAGTACTTC. Its translation is CASSLGGGAYEQYF. Full variable domain (missing parts from reference TRBV11-1 and TRBJ2-7): EAEVAQSPRYKITEKSQAVAFWCDPISGHATLYWYRQILGQGPELLVQFQDESVVDDSQLPKDRFSAERLKGVDSTLKIQPAELGDSAMYLCASSLGGGAYEQYFGPGTRLTVT.

The J gene is TRBJ2-7, the V gene TRBV9; 7 bases match TRBD1. With 4 bases clipped from V and 2 bases from J, the junction kept 12 bases outside the gene matches. Germline V gene lookup returns CDR1 SGDLS and CDR2 YYNGEE. There are 16 residues in the CDR3. CDR3 bases: TGTGCCAGCAGCACATCCCGACAGGGTGGCACCTACGAGCAGTACTTC. Translation: CASSTSRQGGTYEQYF. Full variable domain (missing parts from reference TRBV9 and TRBJ2-7): DSGVTQTPKHLITATGQRVTLRCSPRSGDLSVYWYQQSLDQGLQFLIQYYNGEERAKGNILERFSAQQFPDLHSELNLSSLELGDSALYFCASSTSRQGGTYEQYFGPGTRLTVT.

J is TRBJ2-1 and V is TRBV27, with D unclear. Deletions cut 3 bases from V and 5 bases from J, with 8 bases between. CDR1 MNHEY and CDR2 SMNVEV come from the germline V gene (reference sequence). There are 13 residues in the CDR3. CDR3 DNA: TGTGCCAGCAGTTTTCTTCCTAACAATGAGCAGTTCTTC. This sequence encodes CASSFLPNNEQFF.